Presented here are 18 T cell receptor beta chains from one specimen sequenced in a study of shared clonotypes between healthy human individuals. Profiling relied on immunoSEQ multiplex PCR, and the TCRdb table lists in-frame clones only, not all of them. This repertoire shows approximately 2.5 million clones, 80% to 95% found once; its top ten account for 0.35% to 0.45%. Sample: naive CD4+ T cells from PBMCs. Described subset: CD45RA+ positively selected. The receptors here all came from a man aged 18 to 29 in good health. Some clones in this sample may be carry-over from other donors' samples.

The chain combines TRBV27 with TRBJ2-3; maybe TRBD2 (6 bases). CDR3 length: 14 amino acids. Trimming removed 7 bases at V and 4 bases at J, with 15 bases between. Germline V gives CDR1 MNHEY, CDR2 SMNVEV (reference sequence). CDR3 residues: CASTMRLAPDTQYF. CDR3 coding DNA: TGTGCCAGCACAATGAGGCTAGCGCCAGATACGCAGTATTTT.

The rearrangement links TRBV5-4 to TRBJ1-1, with TRBD1 identical over 10 bases. V was pared by 4 bases and J by 4 bases, with 16 bases of the junction left unmatched. The germline gives CDR1 SGHNT, CDR2 YYREEE (reference sequence). The CDR3 is made up of 18 amino acids. The CDR3 nucleotides are TGTGCCAGCAGCCCCTTTACCGGGACAGGGGTTTATCCCACTGAAGCTTTCTTT. Translated, it gives CASSPFTGTGVYPTEAFF.

This clone has more than one count but fewer than ten. Sequence at one end of the junction differs from germline and may be a read error. This rearrangement joins TRBV2 to TRBJ1-1; no clear D. The CDR3 runs 13 residues. CDR1 is SNHLY and CDR2 is FYNNEI in the germline V gene. CDR3 nucleotides: TGTGCCGGCAGTACGGAGGGATACACTGAAGCTTTCTTT. Protein sequence: CAGSTEGYTEAFF. The variable domain in full, with the rest retrieved from reference TRBV2 and TRBJ1-1, is EPEVTQTPSHQVTQMGQEVILRCVPISNHLYFYWYRQILGQKVEFLVSFYNNEISEKSEIFDDQFSVERPDGSNFTLKIRSTKLEDSAMYFCAGSTEGYTEAFFGQGTRLTVV.

The rearrangement joins TRBV27 to TRBJ1-2, with 7 bases aligning to TRBD1. V lost 1 base to trimming and J lost 5 bases; unmatched junction nucleotides: 13. The CDR3 has 17 residues. Germline lookup yields CDR1 MNHEY and CDR2 SMNVEV (reference sequence). This CDR3 reads CASSLFPSGRGKYGYTF. The CDR3 DNA reads as TGTGCCAGCAGTTTATTTCCTTCTGGCAGGGGGAAGTATGGCTACACCTTC.

The gene calls are TRBV29-1 and TRBJ2-2; possible D gene TRBD2, 5 bases. The CDR3 is 13 amino acids. CDR1 and CDR2 from the germline V gene are SQVTM and ANQGSEA. The ends were cut back, 5 bases at V and 6 bases at J, with 13 bases in the middle. This CDR3 is CSVRTGSAGELFF. For the CDR3, the DNA is TGCAGCGTTAGAACGGGGAGCGCCGGGGAGCTGTTTTTT.

This chain joins TRBV5-4 and TRBJ2-5, with D perhaps TRBD1 or TRBD2 (6 bases each). The V end was cut by 4 bases, the J end by 5 bases, with 21 bases between. This CDR3 comprises 16 residues. Per the germline V gene, CDR1 is SGHNT and CDR2 is YYREEE (reference sequence). The CDR3 here is CASSPGATIGSETQYF. The CDR3 DNA reads TGTGCCAGCAGCCCGGGGGCGACAATTGGATCGGAGACCCAGTACTTC. Full variable domain (outside the CDR3, taken from reference TRBV5-4 and TRBJ2-5): ETGVTQSPTHLIKTRGQQVTLRCSSQSGHNTVSWYQQALGQGPQFIFQYYREEENGRGNFPPRFSGLQFPNYSSELNVNALELDDSALYLCASSPGATIGSETQYFGPGTRLLVL.

Regarding this clone: Other DNA variants within this sample encode the same CDR3. The chain has TRBV28 and TRBJ1-1; D not resolved. This CDR3 is built from 13 residues. V lost 2 bases and J 1 base, leaving 5 bases between the germline ends. Per the germline V gene, CDR1 is MDHEN and CDR2 is SYDVKM. CDR3 in DNA: TGTGCCAGCAGTTTACGACCGAACACTGAAGCTTTCTTT. This sequence encodes CASSLRPNTEAFF.

This chain uses TRBV28 with TRBJ2-1; 9 positions agree with TRBD1. The CDR3 is 12 residues long. V dropped 7 bases and J dropped 11; count of bases not matched to a gene: 6. The V gene's germline CDR1 is MDHEN and CDR2 SYDVKM. In DNA form, the CDR3 reads TGTGCCAGCAATGGGGACAGGGTGAAGCAGTTCTTC. Its protein product is CASNGDRVKQFF.

The chain links TRBV28 to TRBJ2-5; perhaps D is TRBD1 or TRBD2 (6 bases each). The germline V gene has CDR1 MDHEN and CDR2 SYDVKM. The CDR3 is 12 amino acids. V was pared by 2 bases and J by 7 bases, with 8 bases between. CDR3 nucleotides: TGTGCCAGCAGTTTAAAGGGGGGGACCCAGTACTTC. It yields the protein CASSLKGGTQYF.

V is TRBV18 and J is TRBJ1-3; D is ambiguous. Germline CDR1 reads KGHSH; CDR2 reads LQKENI. V was trimmed by 3 bases and J by 2 bases, leaving 8 bases between them. The CDR3 contains 14 residues. DNA of the CDR3: TGTGCCAGCTCACCTATAGGCGCTGGAAACACCATATATTTT. Translated: CASSPIGAGNTIYF.

The genes are TRBV29-1 and TRBJ1-2; 8 nucleotides match TRBD1. The germline CDR1 and CDR2 sequences are SQVTM and ANQGSEA. J gave up 2 bases and V 0 bases, and 5 bases lay outside the gene matches. This CDR3 spans 15 amino acids. The CDR3 DNA sequence: TGCAGCGTTGAAGACAGGGGGCAGAAAAACTATGGCTACACCTTC. Its translation is CSVEDRGQKNYGYTF. The complete variable domain, with remaining parts taken from reference TRBV29-1 and TRBJ1-2, reads SAVISQKPSRDICQRGTSLTIQCQVDSQVTMMFWYRQQPGQSLTLIATANQGSEATYESGFVIDKFPISRPNLTFSTLTVSNMSPEDSSIYLCSVEDRGQKNYGYTFGSGTRLTVV.

The V gene is TRBV4-3, the J gene TRBJ2-2; no reliable D call. With 1 base removed from V and 5 bases from J, the gap between germline ends came to 5 bases. The length of the CDR3 is 13 residues. Germline lookup yields CDR1 LGHNA and CDR2 YSLEER. CDR3 protein: CASSQVMTGELFF. The CDR3 DNA sequence: TGCGCCAGCAGCCAAGTTATGACCGGGGAGCTGTTTTTT.

This chain joins TRBV28 and TRBJ1-1; D remains unclear. The CDR3 loop spans 14 amino acids. Germline values: CDR1 MDHEN, CDR2 SYDVKM. V lost 8 bases and J lost 1, with 14 bases in between. CDR3 protein: CASGPLFKNTEAFF. As DNA, the CDR3 is TGTGCCAGCGGGCCTCTTTTCAAGAACACTGAAGCTTTCTTT. The full variable domain, completed using reference TRBV28 and TRBJ1-1, is DVKVTQSSRYLVKRTGEKVFLECVQDMDHENMFWYRQDPGLGLRLIYFSYDVKMKEKGDIPEGYSVSREKKERFSLILESASTNQTSMYLCASGPLFKNTEAFFGQGTRLTVV.

To note about this clone: Other nucleotide sequences from this sample produce the same CDR3. This rearrangement joins TRBV5-1 to TRBJ2-5, with 8 bases fitting TRBD1. This CDR3 spans 14 amino acids. Germline CDR1 and CDR2: SGHRS and YFSETQ. V lost 4 bases, J lost 2 bases, and 4 bases stayed unmatched. The CDR3 DNA sequence: TGCGCCAGCAGCCCCGGACAGGGACAAGAGACCCAGTACTTC. Encoded protein: CASSPGQGQETQYF.

The V gene is TRBV7-6, the J gene TRBJ2-3, with D perhaps matching TRBD1 (6 bases). Trimming took off 4 bases at V and 4 bases at J, with 12 bases between the two ends. The germline V gene encodes CDR1 SGHVS and CDR2 FNYEAQ. CDR3 length equals 14 residues. The CDR3 DNA reads as TGTGCCAGCAGCTCAACCCAGGGGTCAGATACGCAGTATTTT. Translation: CASSSTQGSDTQYF.

This rearrangement joins TRBV7-8 to TRBJ2-1, with D maybe TRBD1 (6 bases). The germline gives CDR1 SGHVS, CDR2 FQNEAQ. V was pared by 6 bases and J by 1 base, with 13 bases between. CDR3 length equals 15 residues. CDR3 region: CASRVGGPSYNEQFF. The CDR3 nucleotides read TGTGCCAGCAGGGTAGGGGGTCCTTCCTACAATGAGCAGTTCTTC.

This chain links TRBV6-4 with TRBJ1-5; no reliable D call. Looked up from germline, CDR1 is MRHNA and CDR2 is SNTAGT. This CDR3 is built from 16 residues. Trimming removed 3 bases at V and 3 bases at J, with 15 bases between. The CDR3 DNA follows: TGTGCCAGCAGTGAGTCCGCAAGCACCTTCAATCAGCCCCAGCATTTT. It encodes CASSESASTFNQPQHF.

A remark on this clone: Distinct nucleotide sequences in the sample also encode this CDR3. This rearrangement joins TRBV9 to TRBJ2-2; possible D gene TRBD1, 5 bases. Germline V CDR1 and CDR2: SGDLS, YYNGEE. The CDR3 contains 17 residues. Trimming cost V 0 bases and J 0 bases, with 12 bases left between them. The DNA for the CDR3 is TGTGCCAGCAGCGTAGCCTTGAGCAGGGCGAACACCGGGGAGCTGTTTTTT. It codes for CASSVALSRANTGELFF.